The entry below describes one TCR beta chain. The antigen is not known. With 7 bases clipped from V and 1 base from J, the junction kept 8 bases outside the gene matches. Germline V CDR1 and CDR2: SGHTA, FQGNSA. This CDR3 region has 15 residues. These data come from a study of blood T cells in healthy people across ages. With a J-beta primer mix and a sample-barcoded 5' primer, a second PCR ran roughly 6 to 12 cycles. Per sample, CDR3-containing paired-end reads numbered at least 2.5 million. TCRdb re-called the 5' RACE reads with MiXCR, one entry per CDR3 protein. The sample contains roughly 800,000 distinct CDR3 sequences, roughly 24% of which appear only once. Findings and limits, study-wide: Among long-lived donors, naive CD4+ cells were more numerous and diversity higher than in aged donors.

This same sample was also part of a study on T cells of mothers and their children. That report adds: Unrelated mother-child pairs always had slightly, but never significantly, lower normalized overlap than related pairs.

The receptor was derived from a boy aged 5-17 years in good health. Sequenced: blood. This chain links TRBV7-2 with TRBJ2-3; TRBD1 matches 7 bases. The chain's CDR3 is CASISSDRRTDTQYF. The CDR3 DNA sequence: TGTGCCAGCATCTCCTCGGACAGGCGCACAGATACGCAGTATTTT.